Described below is a single T cell receptor (beta chain) sequence and its context. Its antigen is not known. Germline V gives CDR1 SQVTM, CDR2 ANQGSEA. The length of the CDR3 is 14 residues. The trim removed 5 bases at V and 9 bases at J, leaving 7 bases unmatched. This specimen comes from a study of shared clonotypes between healthy human individuals. Study results and caveats: Donor scarcity curtailed the genetic and exposure-history diversity represented herein. Collection of samples was limited to blood; tissue repertoires likely differ.

TCRdb's table, derived via immunoSEQ multiplex PCR, lists solely in-frame clones and lacks some. The sample contains roughly 2.2 million clones, approximately 93% of which appear only once. The material sequenced was naive CD4+ T cells from PBMCs. Subset indicated: CD45RA+ positively selected. This TCR came from a man aged 18-30 years in good health. Some clones in this sample may be carry-over from other donors' samples. The chain employs TRBV29-1 and TRBJ2-1, with 13 nucleotides matching TRBD2. CDR3 region: CSVQRLAGGSEQFF. DNA for the CDR3: TGCAGCGTTCAGAGACTAGCGGGAGGATCTGAGCAGTTCTTC.